This record looks at one T cell receptor beta chain sequence and its context. Its antigen is currently unknown. The data belong to a study of cytomegalovirus exposure and HLA in healthy donors. This CDR3 region has 15 residues. Trimming removed 1 base from V and 13 bases from J; junction bases left unmatched: 10. Germline CDR1 is SGHTA and CDR2 is FQGNSA. Primers for the PCR totalled 60 Vbeta and 13 Jbeta. Authors' data handling: Later, an analysis found 75 million to 90 million unique TCR beta chains, and 8.5 million to 12 million of these were shared. Clones were read by immunoSEQ multiplex PCR, and TCRdb kept only the in-frame ones, dropping some. V, J and clone size are those of that table, while D and trimming were read from the DNA. The table lists 110,000 to 150,000 clones, about 85% of them singletons, with 2% to 2.5% in the top ten. Study-level findings and limits: What TCR beta sequences reportedly achieved was accurate prediction of HLA-A and HLA-B alleles in most subjects.

The receptor's source is a boy younger than 10 in good health and CMV-seronegative. Sequenced material: PBMCs. The V call is TRBV7-2, the J call TRBJ1-6; 7 bases map to TRBD1. CDR3 sequence: CASSLEGGGLTPLHF. CDR3 in DNA: TGTGCCAGCAGCTTAGAAGGGGGCGGTCTTACTCCCCTCCACTTT.